These 5 T cell receptor beta chains were all obtained from the same sample, sequenced in a study of blood T cell repertoires in COVID-19. Libraries were prepared by immunoSEQ multiplex PCR; TCRdb keeps only in-frame clonotypes and omits some of them. The sample lists 280,000 or so clones, 85% to 90% occurring once. Sequencing used PBMCs or T cells enriched from blood (not recorded which). These receptors all stem from a woman aged 18-29 years with acute COVID-19.

The chain recombines TRBV7-2 with TRBJ2-3; 7 nucleotides agree with TRBD2. The CDR3 sequence is 16 residues long. The J segment lost 0 bases and the V segment lost 2 bases, leaving 5 bases of the junction unmatched. Germline CDR1 is SGHTA and CDR2 is FQGNSA. CDR3 coding DNA: TGTGCCAGCAGCTTATCTTTCGGGAGGAGCACAGATACGCAGTATTTT. Encoded protein: CASSLSFGRSTDTQYF.

The chain recombines TRBV25-1 with TRBJ1-5, with 7 positions matching TRBD1. V dropped 2 bases and J dropped 6; count of bases not matched to a gene: 7. Germline CDR1 and CDR2: MGHDK and SYGVNS. The CDR3 contains 15 residues. CDR3 protein: CASSEGQARGQPQHF. CDR3 coding DNA: TGTGCCAGCAGTGAAGGACAGGCACGAGGTCAGCCCCAGCATTTT. Supplemented by reference TRBV25-1 and TRBJ1-5, the full variable domain reads EADIYQTPRYLVIGTGKKITLECSQTMGHDKMYWYQQDPGMELHLIHYSYGVNSTEKGDLSSESTVSRIRTEHFPLTLESARPSHTSQYLCASSEGQARGQPQHFGDGTRLSIL.

The V call is TRBV5-4, the J call TRBJ1-5; 7 bases line up with TRBD1. In germline, CDR1 is SGHNT, CDR2 YYREEE (reference sequence). V was clipped by 0 bases and J by 5 bases; unmatched bases: 5. The CDR3 totals 15 residues. CDR3 DNA: TGTGCCAGCAGCTTGGACAGGGGCCCTTATCAGCCCCAGCATTTT. Encoded protein: CASSLDRGPYQPQHF.

The chain has TRBV19 and TRBJ2-7; 8 bases align to TRBD2. Germline V CDR1 and CDR2: LNHDA, SQIVND (reference sequence). J was trimmed by 2 bases and V by 4 bases; bases with no gene match: 7. The CDR3 loop spans 15 amino acids. CDR3 sequence reads: CASSKLAENAYEQYF. The DNA of the CDR3 is TGTGCCAGTAGTAAACTAGCGGAGAACGCCTACGAGCAGTACTTC.

This clone has only one observation. This rearrangement joins TRBV10-3 to TRBJ2-7, with D tentatively TRBD2 (6 bases). The germline CDR1 and CDR2 sequences are ENHRY and SYGVKD. With 4 bases removed from V and 0 bases from J, the gap between germline ends came to 13 bases. This CDR3 region has 15 residues. Here the CDR3 DNA reads TGTGCCATCAGTGGCGGGACCTCTTCCTCCTACGAGCAGTACTTC. Amino acid sequence: CAISGGTSSSYEQYF.